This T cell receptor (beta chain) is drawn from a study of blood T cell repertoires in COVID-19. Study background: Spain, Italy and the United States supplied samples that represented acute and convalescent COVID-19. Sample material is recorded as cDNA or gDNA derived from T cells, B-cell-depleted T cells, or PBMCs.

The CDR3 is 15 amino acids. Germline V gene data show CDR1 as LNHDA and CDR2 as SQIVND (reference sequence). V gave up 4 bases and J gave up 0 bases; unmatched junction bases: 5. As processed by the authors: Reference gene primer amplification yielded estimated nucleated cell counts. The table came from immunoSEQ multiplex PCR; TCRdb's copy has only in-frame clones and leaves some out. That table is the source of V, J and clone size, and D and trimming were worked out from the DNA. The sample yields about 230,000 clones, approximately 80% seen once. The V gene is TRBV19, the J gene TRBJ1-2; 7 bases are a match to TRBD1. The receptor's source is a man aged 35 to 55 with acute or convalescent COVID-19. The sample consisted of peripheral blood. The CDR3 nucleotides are TGTGCCAGTAGTACCCACAGGGGAACTAACTATGGCTACACCTTC. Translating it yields CASSTHRGTNYGYTF.